Reported below is one T cell receptor beta chain. What it binds is unknown. The data originate from a study of CD8 T cells in Susac syndrome. Germline lookup yields CDR1 SGHTA and CDR2 FQGNSA. Trimming pared 4 bases from V and 3 bases from J, leaving 9 bases between. This CDR3 is 14 amino acids long. The RNA input was roughly 0.45 to 1 ug, and it was reverse transcribed with random hexamers. Amplification of the TCR beta CDR3 was carried out by immunoSEQ multiplex PCR, which spanned a total of 54 Vbeta and 13 Jbeta segments. A single record per CDR3 protein comes from TCRdb applying MiXCR to the immunoSEQ multiplex PCR reads. The sample includes tens of thousands of distinct CDR3 sequences, around 95% of them seen just once. Study-level points and caveats: In total CD8+ repertoires, around 17 Susac-specific public clones were detected, and CD8+ TEMRA repertoires contained several.

The T cells that were sequenced for TCR beta were CD8+ and CD4+ cells from blood. The diagnostic criteria were recently defined, and patients with Susac syndrome met them for definite or probable disease. The TCR sequence derives from a human donor with Susac syndrome. This chain links TRBV7-2 with TRBJ2-2; no clear D. Material: CD8+ T cells from PBMCs. CDR3 nucleotides: TGTGCCAGCAGCTCCATTAGTGACACCGGGGAGCTGTTTTTT. Protein sequence: CASSSISDTGELFF.